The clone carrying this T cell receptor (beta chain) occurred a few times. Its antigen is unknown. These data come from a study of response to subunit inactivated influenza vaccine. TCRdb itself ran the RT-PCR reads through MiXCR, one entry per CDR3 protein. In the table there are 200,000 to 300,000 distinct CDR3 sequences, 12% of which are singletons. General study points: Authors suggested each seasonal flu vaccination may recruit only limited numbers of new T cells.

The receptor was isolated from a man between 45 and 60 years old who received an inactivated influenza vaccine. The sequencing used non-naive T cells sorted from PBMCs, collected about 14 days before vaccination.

This CDR3 reads CASSLSGTGIYGYTF. CDR3 nucleotides: TGTGCCAGCAGCTTGTCAGGGACAGGGATTTATGGCTACACCTTC. The chain uses TRBV5-5 and TRBJ1-2; TRBD1 matches 9 bases. The germline gives CDR1 SGHKS, CDR2 YYEKEE (reference sequence). The trim removed 1 base at V and 5 bases at J, leaving 6 bases unmatched. The CDR3 is made up of 15 amino acids.